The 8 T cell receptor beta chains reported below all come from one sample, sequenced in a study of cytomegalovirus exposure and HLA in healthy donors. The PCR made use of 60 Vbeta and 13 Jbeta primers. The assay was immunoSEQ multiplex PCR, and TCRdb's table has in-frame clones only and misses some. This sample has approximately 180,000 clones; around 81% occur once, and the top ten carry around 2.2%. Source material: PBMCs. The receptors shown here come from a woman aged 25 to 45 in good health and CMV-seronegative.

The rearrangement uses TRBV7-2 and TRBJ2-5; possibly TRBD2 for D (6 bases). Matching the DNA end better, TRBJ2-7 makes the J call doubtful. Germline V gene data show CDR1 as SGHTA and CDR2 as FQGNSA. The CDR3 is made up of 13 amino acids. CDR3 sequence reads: CASSLLAINEQYF. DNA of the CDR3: TGTGCCAGCAGCTTACTAGCGATTAACGAGCAGTACTTC.

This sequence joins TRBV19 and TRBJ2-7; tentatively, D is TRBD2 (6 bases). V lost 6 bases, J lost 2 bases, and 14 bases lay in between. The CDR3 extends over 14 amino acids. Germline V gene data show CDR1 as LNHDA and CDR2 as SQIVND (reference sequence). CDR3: CASRMSGLAYEQYF. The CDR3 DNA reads TGTGCCAGTAGGATGAGCGGGCTCGCCTACGAGCAGTACTTC.

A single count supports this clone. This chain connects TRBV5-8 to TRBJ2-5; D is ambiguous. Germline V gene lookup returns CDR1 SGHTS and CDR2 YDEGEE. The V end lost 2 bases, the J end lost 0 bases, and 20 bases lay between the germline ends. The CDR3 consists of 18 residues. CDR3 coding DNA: TGTGCCAGCAGCTTAGATTATATACACAGCAGCAACCAAGAGACCCAGTACTTC. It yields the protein CASSLDYIHSSNQETQYF.

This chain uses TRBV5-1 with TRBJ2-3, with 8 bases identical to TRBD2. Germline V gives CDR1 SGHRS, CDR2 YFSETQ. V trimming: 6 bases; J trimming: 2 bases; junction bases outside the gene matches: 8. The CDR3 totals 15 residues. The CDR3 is CASIPRRGDTDTQYF. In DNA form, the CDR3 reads TGCGCCAGCATACCGCGGCGGGGGGACACAGATACGCAGTATTTT.

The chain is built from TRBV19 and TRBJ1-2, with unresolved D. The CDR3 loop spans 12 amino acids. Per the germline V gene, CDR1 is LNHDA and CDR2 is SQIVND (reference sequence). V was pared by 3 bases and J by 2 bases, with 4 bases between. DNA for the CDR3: TGTGCCAGTAGTATCCAGAACTATGGCTACACCTTC. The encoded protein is CASSIQNYGYTF.

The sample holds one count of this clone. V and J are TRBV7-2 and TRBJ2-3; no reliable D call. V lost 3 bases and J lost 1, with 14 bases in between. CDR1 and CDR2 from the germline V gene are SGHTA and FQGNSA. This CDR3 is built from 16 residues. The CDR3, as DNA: TGTGCCAGCAGCTTTTCTTTTCAGGTCGGCACAGATACGCAGTATTTT. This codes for CASSFSFQVGTDTQYF.

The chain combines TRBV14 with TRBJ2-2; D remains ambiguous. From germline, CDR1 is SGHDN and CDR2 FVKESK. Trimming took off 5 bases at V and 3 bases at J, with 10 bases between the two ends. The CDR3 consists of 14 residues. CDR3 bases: TGTGCCAGCAGCGCCAACAGTTACACCGGGGAGCTGTTTTTT. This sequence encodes CASSANSYTGELFF.

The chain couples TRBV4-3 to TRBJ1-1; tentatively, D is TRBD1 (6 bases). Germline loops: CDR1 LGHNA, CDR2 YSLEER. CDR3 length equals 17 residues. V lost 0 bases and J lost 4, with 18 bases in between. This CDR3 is CASSQDWAGALTTEAFF. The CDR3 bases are TGCGCCAGCAGCCAAGATTGGGCAGGGGCTCTCACCACTGAAGCTTTCTTT.